A single sample is the source of the 7 T cell receptor beta chains below, sequenced in a study of molecular identifiers for immune sequencing clone quantification. A single record per CDR3 protein comes from TCRdb applying MiXCR to the PCR reads. The table has more than 50,000 distinct CDR3 sequences, 15% to 20% seen once; the top ten hold about 1.3%. Sequenced sample: naive CD8+ T cells from blood, with Jurkat cell RNA spiked in. The subset denotes: FACS-sorted CD8+CD4-CCR7+CD45RA+ naive T cells. These receptors were obtained from a human donor in good health. Some libraries in this study had Jurkat cell RNA spiked in.

This sequence joins TRBV4-1 and TRBJ2-2; the D is unclear. Per germline, CDR1 MGHRA and CDR2 YSYEKL. V lost 2 bases and J 2 bases, leaving 0 bases between the germline ends. There are 12 residues in the CDR3. The CDR3 DNA reads TGCGCCAGCAGCCAAAACACCGGGGAGCTGTTTTTT. This sequence encodes CASSQNTGELFF.

The sample holds many counts of this clonotype. This chain connects TRBV7-9 to TRBJ1-5; D is possibly TRBD1 (5 bases). This CDR3 region has 14 residues. V was trimmed by 5 bases and J by 2 bases, leaving 10 bases between them. The germline gives CDR1 SEHNR, CDR2 FQNEAQ (reference sequence). The CDR3 loop reads CASSQTVGNQPQHF. DNA of the CDR3: TGTGCCAGCAGCCAGACAGTTGGCAATCAGCCCCAGCATTTT.

This clonotype showed up many times. The rearrangement joins TRBV30 to TRBJ1-1; tentatively, D is TRBD1 (6 bases). The CDR3 extends over 13 amino acids. Trimming cost V 2 bases and J 11 bases, with 18 bases left between them. Germline lookup yields CDR1 GTSNPN and CDR2 SVGIG (reference sequence). CDR3 coding DNA: TGTGCCTGGAGTTCCGGCGGGGGGCGGTGGGCTTTCTTT. Amino acid sequence: CAWSSGGGRWAFF.

In this sample, this clonotype turned up many times. The V call is TRBV4-1, the J call TRBJ2-6; the D is unclear. CDR1 MGHRA and CDR2 YSYEKL come from the germline V gene. The CDR3 loop spans 16 amino acids. V shed 0 bases and J shed 0 bases, with 6 bases lying between them. The CDR3 loop is CASSQEFISGANVLTF. The CDR3 region has the DNA TGCGCCAGCAGCCAAGAATTTATCTCTGGGGCCAACGTCCTGACTTTC.

This clonotype occurred many times. The chain carries TRBV9 and TRBJ1-6; D remains unclear. Between the trimmed V and J ends, which lost 0 bases and 10 bases, there was a span of 14 bases. The germline gives CDR1 SGDLS, CDR2 YYNGEE. CDR3 length: 15 residues. As DNA, the CDR3 is TGTGCCAGCAGCGTAGGTGAGACAAATTGGTCACCCCTCCACTTT. It translates to CASSVGETNWSPLHF. The variable domain in full, with the rest retrieved from reference TRBV9 and TRBJ1-6, is DSGVTQTPKHLITATGQRVTLRCSPRSGDLSVYWYQQSLDQGLQFLIQYYNGEERAKGNILERFSAQQFPDLHSELNLSSLELGDSALYFCASSVGETNWSPLHFGNGTRLTVT.

The sample holds many counts of this clonotype. This sequence joins TRBV3-1 and TRBJ2-3; D unclear. This CDR3 comprises 11 residues. V lost 8 bases to trimming and J lost 6 bases, with 9 bases between them. Germline loops: CDR1 LGHDT, CDR2 YNNKEL (reference sequence). The CDR3 protein is CASGDLDTQYF. CDR3 coding DNA: TGTGCCAGCGGAGATCTGGATACGCAGTATTTT.

About this clonotype: A read error may account for a junction end that differs from germline. V and J are TRBV7-2 and TRBJ2-7; 10 bases align to TRBD2. The CDR3 sequence is 14 residues long. The V gene's germline CDR1 is SGHTA and CDR2 FQGNSA. The CDR3 coding sequence is TGTGCCAGCAGCTCGGGACTAGCGACCTACGAGCAGTATTTC. This codes for CASSSGLATYEQYF.